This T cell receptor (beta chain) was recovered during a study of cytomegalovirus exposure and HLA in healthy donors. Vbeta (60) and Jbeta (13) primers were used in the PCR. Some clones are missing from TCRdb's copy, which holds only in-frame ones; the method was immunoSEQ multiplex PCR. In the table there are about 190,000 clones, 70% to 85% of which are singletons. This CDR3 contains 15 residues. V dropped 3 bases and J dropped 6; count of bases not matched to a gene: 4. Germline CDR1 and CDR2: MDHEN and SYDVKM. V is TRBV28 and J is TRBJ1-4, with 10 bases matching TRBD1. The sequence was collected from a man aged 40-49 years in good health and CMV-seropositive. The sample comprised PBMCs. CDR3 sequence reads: CASSLSGTGDEKLFF. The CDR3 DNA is TGTGCCAGCAGTTTGTCCGGGACAGGGGATGAAAAACTGTTTTTT.